This TCR beta chain was obtained from a study of OX40 agonist ivuxolimab in advanced cancers. Study in general: Dose-escalation cases comprised hepatocellular carcinoma, melanoma, renal cell or head and neck cancer. Study results and caveats: Within 6 weeks, CD4+ and CD8+ blood T cells expanded clonally at 0.1 to 3.0 mg/kg.

The CDR3 has 17 residues. Germline CDR1 reads SEHNR; CDR2 reads FQNEAQ (reference sequence). The V gene end was trimmed by 1 base and the J gene end by 2 bases; junction bases not matched to a gene: 9. Blood was sampled at baseline, cycle 4 day 1, and cycle 7 day 1. The repertoire was sequenced with immunoSEQ multiplex PCR; TCRdb's copy has only in-frame clones and lacks some. The sample holds roughly 35,000 clones, around 93% seen once. For this clone: Its antigen is still unknown.

The receptor was derived from an adult with an advanced solid tumor such as melanoma, head and neck, liver or kidney cancer. The chain employs TRBV7-9 and TRBJ2-3, with 7 bases fitting TRBD2. Sequencing was performed on CD4+ or CD8+ T cells sorted from blood, taken in a trial of the OX40 agonist ivuxolimab. Here the CDR3 reads CASSLGDYRADTDTQYF. For the CDR3, the DNA is TGTGCCAGCAGCTTAGGGGACTACCGAGCAGACACAGATACGCAGTATTTT.